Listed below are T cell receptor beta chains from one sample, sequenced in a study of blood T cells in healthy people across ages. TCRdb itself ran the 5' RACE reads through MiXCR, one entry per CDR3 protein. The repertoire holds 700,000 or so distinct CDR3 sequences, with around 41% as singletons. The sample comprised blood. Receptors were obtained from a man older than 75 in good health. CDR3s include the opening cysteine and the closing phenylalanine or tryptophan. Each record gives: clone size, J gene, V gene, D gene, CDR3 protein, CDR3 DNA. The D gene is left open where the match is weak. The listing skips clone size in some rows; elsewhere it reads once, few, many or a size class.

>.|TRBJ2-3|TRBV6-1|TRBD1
CASSKNGQGATDTQYF
TGTGCCAGCAGTAAGAATGGACAGGGGGCCACAGATACGCAGTATTTT
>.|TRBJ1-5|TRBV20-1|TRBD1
CSARGHRGYSNQPQHF
TGCAGTGCTAGAGGTCACAGGGGCTATAGCAATCAGCCCCAGCATTTT
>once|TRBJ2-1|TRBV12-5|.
CASGKYNEQFF
TGTGCTAGTGGGAAATACAATGAGCAGTTCTTC
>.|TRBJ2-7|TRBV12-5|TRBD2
CASGPMGPSGVHEQYF
TGTGCTAGTGGTCCAATGGGGCCTAGCGGGGTGCACGAGCAGTACTTC
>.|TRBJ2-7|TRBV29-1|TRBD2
CSVASGRSGEQYF
TGCAGCGTTGCTAGCGGGAGGAGTGGCGAGCAGTACTTC
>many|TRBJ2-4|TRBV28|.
CASSLGRVAKNIQYF
TGTGCCAGCAGTTTGGGACGGGTAGCCAAAAACATTCAGTACTTC
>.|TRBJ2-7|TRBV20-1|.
CSAADSRVNNEQYF
TGCAGTGCCGCAGACAGCAGGGTGAACAATGAGCAGTACTTC
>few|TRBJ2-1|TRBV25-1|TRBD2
CASSEWRGSKVNEQFF
TGTGCCAGCAGTGAATGGCGCGGGAGTAAGGTAAATGAGCAGTTCTTC
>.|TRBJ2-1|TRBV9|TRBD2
CASSVGRGGLYEQFF
TGTGCCAGCAGCGTAGGACGGGGGGGGCTCTATGAGCAGTTCTTC
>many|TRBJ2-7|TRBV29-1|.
CSVTTDHSYEQYF
TGCAGCGTGACGACAGACCACTCCTACGAGCAGTACTTC
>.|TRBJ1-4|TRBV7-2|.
CAGSSSGVATNEKLFF
TGTGCCGGCAGCTCGTCAGGGGTTGCAACTAATGAAAAACTGTTTTTT
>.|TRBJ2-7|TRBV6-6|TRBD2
CASSTTSGRYEQYF
TGTGCCAGCAGTACGACTAGCGGGAGGTACGAGCAGTACTTC
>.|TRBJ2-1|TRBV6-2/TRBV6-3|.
CASSYPPFAGGADEQFF
TGTGCCAGCAGTTATCCCCCTTTTGCGGGTGGGGCCGATGAGCAGTTCTTC
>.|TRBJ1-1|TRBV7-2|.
CASSLTSRGTSHTEAFF
TGTGCCAGCAGCCTAACAAGTCGGGGGACGAGTCACACTGAAGCTTTCTTT
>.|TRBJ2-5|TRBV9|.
CASSVDQGGGETQYF
TGTGCCAGCAGCGTAGATCAAGGGGGGGGAGAGACCCAGTACTTC
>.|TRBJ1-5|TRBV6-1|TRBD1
CASSVTGGGNSNQPQHF
TGTGCCAGCAGTGTGACAGGGGGGGGTAATAGCAATCAGCCCCAGCATTTT
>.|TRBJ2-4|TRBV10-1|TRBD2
CASSESILAGVKNIQYF
TGCGCCAGCAGTGAGTCGATTCTAGCGGGAGTCAAAAACATTCAGTACTTC
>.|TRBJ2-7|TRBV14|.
CASSHRGLLYNEQYF
TGTGCCAGCAGCCACAGGGGCCTATTATACAATGAGCAGTACTTC
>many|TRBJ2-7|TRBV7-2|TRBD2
CASSDSRRGGLYEQYF
TGTGCCAGCAGCGACAGTCGGCGGGGGGGTTTATACGAGCAGTACTTC
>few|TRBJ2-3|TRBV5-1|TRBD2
CASSLGEAGGPTDTQYF
TGCGCCAGCAGCTTGGGGGAGGCGGGAGGACCCACGGATACGCAGTATTTT
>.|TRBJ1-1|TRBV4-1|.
CASSQTRGTEAFF
TGCGCCAGCAGCCAGACTCGGGGAACTGAAGCTTTCTTT
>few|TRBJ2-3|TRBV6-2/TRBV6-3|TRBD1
CASRIPGQGSDTQYF
TGTGCCAGCAGGATTCCGGGACAGGGGTCAGATACGCAGTATTTT
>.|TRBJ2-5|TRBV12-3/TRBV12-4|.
CASGITGLGDNEQYF
TGTGCCAGCGGAATAACAGGGCTTGGGGACAATGAGCAGTACTTC
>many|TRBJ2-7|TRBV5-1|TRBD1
CASSLGGQGIYEQYF
TGCGCCAGCAGCTTGGGGGGACAGGGGATCTACGAGCAGTACTTC
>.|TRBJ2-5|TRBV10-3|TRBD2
CAISEWTSGASYGQYF
TGTGCCATCAGTGAGTGGACTAGCGGGGCCTCCTACGGGCAGTACTTC
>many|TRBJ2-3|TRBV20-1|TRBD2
CSVGLAYTQYF
TGCAGTGTCGGACTAGCGTATACGCAGTATTTT
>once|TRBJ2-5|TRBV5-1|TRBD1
CASSPGQGQTQYF
TGCGCCAGCTCTCCTGGACAGGGTCAGACCCAGTACTTC
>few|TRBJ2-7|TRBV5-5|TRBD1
CASSFGQASSYEQYF
TGTGCCAGCAGCTTCGGACAGGCTAGCTCCTACGAGCAGTACTTC
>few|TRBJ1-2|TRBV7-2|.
CASSLSDGYTF
TGTGCCAGCAGCTTATCCGACGGCTACACCTTC
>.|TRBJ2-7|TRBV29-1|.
CSVGERAGREQYF
TGCAGCGTTGGGGAGCGGGCGGGGCGCGAGCAGTACTTC
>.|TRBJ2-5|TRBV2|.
CTSRVQGGETQYF
TGTACCAGCAGGGTGCAGGGCGGAGAGACCCAGTACTTC
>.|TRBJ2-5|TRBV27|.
CASSLRGSLGRETQYF
TGTGCCAGCAGTTTAAGGGGATCACTAGGGAGGGAGACCCAGTACTTC
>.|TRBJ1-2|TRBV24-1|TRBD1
CATSDWAAETGYFYGYTF
TGTGCCACCAGTGATTGGGCTGCCGAGACAGGGTATTTCTATGGCTACACCTTC
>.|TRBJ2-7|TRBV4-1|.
CASSQVGGQGPNEQYF
TGCGCCAGCAGCCAAGTTGGGGGGCAGGGGCCCAACGAGCAGTACTTC
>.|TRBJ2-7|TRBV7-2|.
CASSYSGTVISYEQNF
TGTGCCAGCAGCTACTCCGGTACGGTTATCTCCTACGAGCAGAACTTC
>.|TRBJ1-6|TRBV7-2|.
CASSLENTRSSYNSPLHF
TGTGCCAGCAGCTTAGAGAATACCAGAAGCTCCTATAATTCACCCCTCCACTTT
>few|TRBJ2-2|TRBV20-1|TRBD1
CSARKQGPDTGELFF
TGCAGTGCTAGAAAACAGGGGCCTGACACCGGGGAGCTGTTTTTT
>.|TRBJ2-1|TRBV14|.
CASSGQSDPYNEQFF
TGTGCCAGCAGCGGACAGTCGGACCCCTACAATGAGCAGTTCTTC
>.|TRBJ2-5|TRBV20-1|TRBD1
CSALDRAKQTQYF
TGCAGTGCACTGGACAGGGCAAAACAGACCCAGTACTTC
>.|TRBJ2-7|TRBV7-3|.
CASSPSTRGAYEQYF
TGTGCCAGCAGCCCTAGCACCAGGGGCGCCTACGAGCAGTACTTC
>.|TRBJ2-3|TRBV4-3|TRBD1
CASSQDYRGSHRTDTQYF
TGCGCCAGCAGCCAAGATTACAGGGGGAGCCACCGCACAGATACGCAGTATTTT
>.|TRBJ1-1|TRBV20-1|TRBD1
CSAQQGGRNTEAFF
TGCAGTGCTCAGCAGGGGGGACGAAACACTGAAGCTTTCTTT
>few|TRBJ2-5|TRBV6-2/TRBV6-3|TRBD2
CASSRTSDWAQYF
TGTGCCAGCAGTCGGACTAGCGATTGGGCCCAGTACTTC
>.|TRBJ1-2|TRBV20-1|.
CSARGGVGSYGYTF
TGCAGTGCTAGAGGGGGTGTCGGGAGCTATGGCTACACCTTC
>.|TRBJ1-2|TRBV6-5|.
CASSWVFEDKDGYTF
TGTGCCAGCAGTTGGGTTTTTGAGGACAAGGATGGCTACACCTTC
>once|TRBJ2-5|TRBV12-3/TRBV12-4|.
CASSFYEETQYF
TGTGCCAGCAGTTTCTATGAAGAGACCCAGTACTTC
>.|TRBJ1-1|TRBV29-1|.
CSVESSSNTEAFF
TGCAGCGTTGAGAGCAGCAGTAACACTGAAGCTTTCTTT
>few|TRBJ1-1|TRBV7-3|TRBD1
CASSLKAGGGTEAFF
TGTGCCAGCAGCTTAAAGGCAGGGGGCGGGACTGAAGCTTTCTTT
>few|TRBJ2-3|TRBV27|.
CASSARPTDTQYF
TGTGCCAGCAGTGCCCGACCCACAGATACGCAGTATTTT
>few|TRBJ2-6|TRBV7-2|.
CASSPAGSGGANVLTF
TGTGCCAGCAGCCCTGCAGGGAGTGGTGGGGCCAACGTCCTGACTTTC
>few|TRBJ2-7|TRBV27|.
CASSLRSVSYEQYF
TGTGCCAGCAGTTTAAGATCGGTTTCCTACGAGCAGTACTTC
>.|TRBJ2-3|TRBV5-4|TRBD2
CASTSGGASGEDTQYF
TGTGCCAGCACCTCTGGAGGGGCTAGCGGGGAGGATACGCAGTATTTT
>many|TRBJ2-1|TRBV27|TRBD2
CASSFRTSGSQQFF
TGTGCCAGCAGTTTCCGGACTAGCGGATCCCAGCAGTTCTTC
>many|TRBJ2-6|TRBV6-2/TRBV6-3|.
CASSWAANVLTF
TGTGCCAGCAGTTGGGCGGCCAACGTCCTGACTTTC
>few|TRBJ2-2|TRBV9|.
CASSVEPAGNTGELFF
TGTGCCAGCAGCGTAGAGCCCGCAGGGAACACCGGGGAGCTGTTTTTT
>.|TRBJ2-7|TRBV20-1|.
CSASSGPRDGFYEQYF
TGCAGTGCTAGTTCAGGTCCCCGGGACGGGTTCTACGAGCAGTACTTC
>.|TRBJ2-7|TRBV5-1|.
CASRGSGPYEQYF
TGCGCCAGCAGGGGGTCGGGTCCCTACGAGCAGTACTTC
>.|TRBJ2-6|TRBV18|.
CASSPQAGFYSGANVMTF
TGTGCCAGCTCACCACAGGCAGGATTCTACTCTGGGGCCAACGTCATGACTTTC
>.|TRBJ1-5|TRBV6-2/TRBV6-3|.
CASSYEGLSNQPRHF
TGTGCCAGCAGTTACGAGGGGCTAAGCAATCAGCCCCGGCATTTT
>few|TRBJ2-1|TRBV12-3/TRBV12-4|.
CASSRRSGGAGAYNEQFF
TGTGCCAGCAGTCGACGTAGTGGGGGGGCTGGGGCCTACAATGAGCAGTTCTTC